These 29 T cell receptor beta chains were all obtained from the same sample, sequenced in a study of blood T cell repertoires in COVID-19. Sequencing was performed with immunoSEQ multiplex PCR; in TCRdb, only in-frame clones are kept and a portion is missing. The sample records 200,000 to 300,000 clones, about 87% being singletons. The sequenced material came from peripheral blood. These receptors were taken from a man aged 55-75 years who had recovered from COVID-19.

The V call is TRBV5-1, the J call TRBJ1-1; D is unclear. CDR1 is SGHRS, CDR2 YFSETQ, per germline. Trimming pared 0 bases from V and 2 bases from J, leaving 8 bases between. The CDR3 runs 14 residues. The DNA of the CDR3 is TGCGCCAGCAGCTTGGGCCCCAGTAACACTGAAGCTTTCTTT. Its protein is CASSLGPSNTEAFF.

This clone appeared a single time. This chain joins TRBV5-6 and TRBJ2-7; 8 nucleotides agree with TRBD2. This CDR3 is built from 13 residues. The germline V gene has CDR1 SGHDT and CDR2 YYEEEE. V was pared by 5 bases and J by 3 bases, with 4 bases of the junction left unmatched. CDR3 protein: CASRFSGVYEQYF. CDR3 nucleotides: TGTGCCAGCAGGTTTAGCGGGGTCTACGAGCAGTACTTC.

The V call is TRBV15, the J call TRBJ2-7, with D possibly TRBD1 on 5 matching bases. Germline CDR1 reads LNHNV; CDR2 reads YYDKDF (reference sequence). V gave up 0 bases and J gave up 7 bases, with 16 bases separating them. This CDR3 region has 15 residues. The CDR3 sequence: CATSREAGRLEEQYF. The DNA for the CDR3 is TGTGCCACCAGCAGAGAAGCAGGGCGTCTAGAAGAGCAGTACTTC.

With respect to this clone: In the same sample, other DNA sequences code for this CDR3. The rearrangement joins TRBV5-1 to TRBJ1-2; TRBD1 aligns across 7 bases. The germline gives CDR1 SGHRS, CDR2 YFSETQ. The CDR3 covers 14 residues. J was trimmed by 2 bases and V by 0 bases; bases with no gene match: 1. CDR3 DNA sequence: TGCGCCAGCAGCTTGGAACAGGGGAACTATGGCTACACCTTC. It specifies CASSLEQGNYGYTF.

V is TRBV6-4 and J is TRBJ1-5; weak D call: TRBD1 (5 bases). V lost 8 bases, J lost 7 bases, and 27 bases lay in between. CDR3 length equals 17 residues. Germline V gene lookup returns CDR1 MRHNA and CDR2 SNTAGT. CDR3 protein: CASAKVCGRAKGQPQHF. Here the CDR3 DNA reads TGTGCCAGCGCTAAGGTATGTGGCAGGGCGAAGGGACAGCCCCAGCATTTT.

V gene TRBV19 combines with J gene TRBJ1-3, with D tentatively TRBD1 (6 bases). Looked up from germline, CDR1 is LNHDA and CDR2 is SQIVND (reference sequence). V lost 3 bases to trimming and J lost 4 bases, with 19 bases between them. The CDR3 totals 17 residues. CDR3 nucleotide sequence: TGTGCCAGTAGTATTCACCTCGGGACATTGGGAGGAAACACCATATATTTT. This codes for CASSIHLGTLGGNTIYF.

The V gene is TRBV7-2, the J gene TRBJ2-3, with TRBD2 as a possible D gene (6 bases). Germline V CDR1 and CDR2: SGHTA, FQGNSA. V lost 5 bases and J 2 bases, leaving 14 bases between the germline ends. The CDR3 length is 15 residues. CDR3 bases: TGTGCCAGCAGCCCCCGAAGCGGGCACACAGATACGCAGTATTTT. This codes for CASSPRSGHTDTQYF.

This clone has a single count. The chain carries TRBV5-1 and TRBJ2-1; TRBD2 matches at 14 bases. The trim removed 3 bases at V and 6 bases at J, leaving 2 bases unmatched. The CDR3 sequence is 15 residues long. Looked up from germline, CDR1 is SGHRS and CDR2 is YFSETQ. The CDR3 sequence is CASSSGLAGVNEQFF. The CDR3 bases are TGCGCCAGCAGCTCGGGACTAGCGGGGGTCAATGAGCAGTTCTTC. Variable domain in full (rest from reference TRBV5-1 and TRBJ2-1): KAGVTQTPRYLIKTRGQQVTLSCSPISGHRSVSWYQQTPGQGLQFLFEYFSETQRNKGNFPGRFSGRQFSNSRSEMNVSTLELGDSALYLCASSSGLAGVNEQFFGPGTRLTVL.

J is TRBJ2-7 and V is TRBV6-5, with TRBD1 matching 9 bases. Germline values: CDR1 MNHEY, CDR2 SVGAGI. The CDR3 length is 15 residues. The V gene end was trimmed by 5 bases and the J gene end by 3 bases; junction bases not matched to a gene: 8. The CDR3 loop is CASSQRTGDHYEQYF. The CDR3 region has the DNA TGTGCCAGCAGTCAAAGGACAGGGGACCACTACGAGCAGTACTTC.

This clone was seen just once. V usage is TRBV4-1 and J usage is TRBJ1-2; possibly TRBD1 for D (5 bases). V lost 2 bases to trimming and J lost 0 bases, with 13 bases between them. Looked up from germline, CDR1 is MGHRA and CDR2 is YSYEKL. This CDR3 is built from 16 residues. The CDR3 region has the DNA TGCGCCAGCAGCCAACCAGACCCAGGGTCTAACTATGGCTACACCTTC. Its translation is CASSQPDPGSNYGYTF.

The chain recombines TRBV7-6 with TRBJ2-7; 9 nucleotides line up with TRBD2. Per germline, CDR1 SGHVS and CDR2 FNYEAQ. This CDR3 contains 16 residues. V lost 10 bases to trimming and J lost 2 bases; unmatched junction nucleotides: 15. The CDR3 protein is CATAKGSGGRTYEQYF. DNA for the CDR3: TGTGCCACCGCAAAGGGTAGCGGGGGCCGTACCTACGAGCAGTACTTC.

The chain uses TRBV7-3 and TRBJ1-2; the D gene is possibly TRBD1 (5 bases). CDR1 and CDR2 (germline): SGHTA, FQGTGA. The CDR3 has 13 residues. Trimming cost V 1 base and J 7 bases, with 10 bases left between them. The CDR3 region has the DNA TGTGCCAGCAGCTTAATGCGGGGGAGTGGCTACACCTTC. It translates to CASSLMRGSGYTF.

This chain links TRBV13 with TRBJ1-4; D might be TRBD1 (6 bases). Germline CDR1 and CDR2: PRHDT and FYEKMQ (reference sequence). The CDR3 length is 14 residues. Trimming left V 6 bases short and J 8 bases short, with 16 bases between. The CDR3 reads CASSHQGISEKLFF. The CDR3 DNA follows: TGTGCCAGCAGTCACCAGGGGATTTCGGAAAAACTGTTTTTT.

This CDR3 is CASSFKNYGTENSPLHF. DNA of the CDR3: TGCGCCAGCAGCTTTAAAAACTATGGGACAGAGAATTCACCCCTCCACTTT. The chain has TRBV5-1 and TRBJ1-6; 7 bases fit TRBD1. Germline V gene lookup returns CDR1 SGHRS and CDR2 YFSETQ. CDR3 length: 17 residues. V was pared by 2 bases and J by 7 bases, with 12 bases of the junction left unmatched.

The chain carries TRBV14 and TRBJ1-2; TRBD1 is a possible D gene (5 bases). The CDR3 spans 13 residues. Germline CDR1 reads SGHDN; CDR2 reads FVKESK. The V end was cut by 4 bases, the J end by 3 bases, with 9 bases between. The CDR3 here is CASSPGTYYGYTF. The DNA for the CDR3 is TGTGCCAGCAGCCCCGGGACTTACTATGGCTACACCTTC. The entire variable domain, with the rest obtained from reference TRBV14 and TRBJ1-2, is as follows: EAGVTQFPSHSVIEKGQTVTLRCDPISGHDNLYWYRRVMGKEIKFLLHFVKESKQDESGMPNNRFLAERTGGTYSTLKVQPAELEDSGVYFCASSPGTYYGYTFGSGTRLTVV.

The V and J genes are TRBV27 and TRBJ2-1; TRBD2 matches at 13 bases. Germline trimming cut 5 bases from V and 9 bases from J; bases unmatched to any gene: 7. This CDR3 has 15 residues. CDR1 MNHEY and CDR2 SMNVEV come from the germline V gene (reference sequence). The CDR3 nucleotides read TGTGCCAGCAGTGCACTAGCGGGGGGGCCCGGTGAGCAGTTCTTC. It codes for CASSALAGGPGEQFF.

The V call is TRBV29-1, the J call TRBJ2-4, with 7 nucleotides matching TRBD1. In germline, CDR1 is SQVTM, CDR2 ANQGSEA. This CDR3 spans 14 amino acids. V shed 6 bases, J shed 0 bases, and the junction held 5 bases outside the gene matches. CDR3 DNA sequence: TGCAGCGTATCGACAGGGATAGCCAAAAACATTCAGTACTTC. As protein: CSVSTGIAKNIQYF. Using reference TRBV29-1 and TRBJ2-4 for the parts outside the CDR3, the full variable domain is SAVISQKPSRDICQRGTSLTIQCQVDSQVTMMFWYRQQPGQSLTLIATANQGSEATYESGFVIDKFPISRPNLTFSTLTVSNMSPEDSSIYLCSVSTGIAKNIQYFGAGTRLSVL.

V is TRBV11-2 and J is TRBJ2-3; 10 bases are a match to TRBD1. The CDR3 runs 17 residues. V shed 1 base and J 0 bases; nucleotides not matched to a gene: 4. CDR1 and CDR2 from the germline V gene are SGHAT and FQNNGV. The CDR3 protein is CASSLGKGQGSTDTQYF. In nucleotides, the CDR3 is TGTGCCAGCAGCTTAGGAAAGGGACAGGGGAGCACAGATACGCAGTATTTT.

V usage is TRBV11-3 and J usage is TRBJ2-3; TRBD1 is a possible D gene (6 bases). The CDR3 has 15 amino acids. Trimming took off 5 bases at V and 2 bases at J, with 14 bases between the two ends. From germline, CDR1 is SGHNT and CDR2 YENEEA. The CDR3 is CASSASTGFTDTQYF. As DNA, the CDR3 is TGTGCCAGCAGCGCCTCAACAGGGTTCACAGATACGCAGTATTTT. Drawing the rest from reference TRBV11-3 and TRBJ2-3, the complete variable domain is EAGVVQSPRYKIIEKKQPVAFWCNPISGHNTLYWYLQNLGQGPELLIRYENEEAVDDSQLPKDRFSAERLKGVDSTLKIQPAELGDSAVYLCASSASTGFTDTQYFGPGTRLTVL.

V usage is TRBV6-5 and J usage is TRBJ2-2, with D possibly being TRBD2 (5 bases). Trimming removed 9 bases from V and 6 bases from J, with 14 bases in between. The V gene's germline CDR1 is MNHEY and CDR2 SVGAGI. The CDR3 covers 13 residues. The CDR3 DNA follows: TGTGCCAGTATTCGGAGCGGCTCCGGGGAGCTGTTTTTT. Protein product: CASIRSGSGELFF.

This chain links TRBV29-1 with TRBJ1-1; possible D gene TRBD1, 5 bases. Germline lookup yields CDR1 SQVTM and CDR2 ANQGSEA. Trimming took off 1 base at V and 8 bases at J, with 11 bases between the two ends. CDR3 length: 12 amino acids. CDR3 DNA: TGCAGCGTTGAAGGTAGGGGAAGAGAAGCTTTCTTT. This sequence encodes CSVEGRGREAFF.

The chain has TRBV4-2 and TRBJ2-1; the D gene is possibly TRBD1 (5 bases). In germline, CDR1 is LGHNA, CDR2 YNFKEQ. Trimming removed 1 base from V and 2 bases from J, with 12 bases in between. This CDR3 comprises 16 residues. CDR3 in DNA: TGTGCCAGCAGCCAAGGGGGCCAGCCGCCCTACAATGAGCAGTTCTTC. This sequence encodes CASSQGGQPPYNEQFF.

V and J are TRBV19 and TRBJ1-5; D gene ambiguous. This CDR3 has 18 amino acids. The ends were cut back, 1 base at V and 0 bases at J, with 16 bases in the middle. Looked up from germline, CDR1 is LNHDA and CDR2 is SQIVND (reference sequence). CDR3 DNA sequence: TGTGCCAGTAGTATAGGGCCCCCGTACAGAAGTAGCAATCAGCCCCAGCATTTT. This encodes CASSIGPPYRSSNQPQHF.

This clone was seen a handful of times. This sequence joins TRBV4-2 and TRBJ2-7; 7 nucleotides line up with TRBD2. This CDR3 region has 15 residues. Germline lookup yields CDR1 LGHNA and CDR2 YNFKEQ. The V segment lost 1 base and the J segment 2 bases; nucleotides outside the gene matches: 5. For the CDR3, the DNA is TGTGCCAGCAGCCAAGGGTTTCGGGGGGCCTACGAGCAGTACTTC. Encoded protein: CASSQGFRGAYEQYF.

In DNA, the CDR3 is TGTGCCAGCAGCCCCAGGGGTCCCTCCTACAATGAGCAGTTCTTC. Translating it yields CASSPRGPSYNEQFF. The genes are TRBV11-2 and TRBJ2-1; D possibly corresponds to TRBD1 (6 bases). Germline V gene lookup returns CDR1 SGHAT and CDR2 FQNNGV. Trimming stripped 5 bases from V and 0 bases from J, with 11 bases between. The CDR3 runs to 15 residues.

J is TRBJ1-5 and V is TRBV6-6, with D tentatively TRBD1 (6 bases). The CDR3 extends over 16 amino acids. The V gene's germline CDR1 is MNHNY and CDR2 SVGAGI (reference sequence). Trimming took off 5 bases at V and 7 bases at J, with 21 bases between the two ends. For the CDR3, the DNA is TGTGCCAGCAGTCCTCGGGGGGGCAAGGTAAACCAGCCCCAGCATTTT. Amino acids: CASSPRGGKVNQPQHF.

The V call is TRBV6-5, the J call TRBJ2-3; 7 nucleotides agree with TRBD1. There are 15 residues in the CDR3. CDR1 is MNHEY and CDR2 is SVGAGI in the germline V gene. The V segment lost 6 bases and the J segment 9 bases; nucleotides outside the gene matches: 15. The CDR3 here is CASRTDRDSHLTQYF. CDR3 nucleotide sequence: TGTGCCAGCAGAACCGACCGGGACAGCCATTTAACGCAGTATTTT.

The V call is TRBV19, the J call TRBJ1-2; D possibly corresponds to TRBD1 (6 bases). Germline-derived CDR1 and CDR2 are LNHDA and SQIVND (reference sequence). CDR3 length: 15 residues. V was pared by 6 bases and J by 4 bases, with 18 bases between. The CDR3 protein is CASSQNVGGAYGYTF. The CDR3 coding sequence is TGTGCCAGTAGCCAAAACGTCGGGGGGGCCTATGGCTACACCTTC.

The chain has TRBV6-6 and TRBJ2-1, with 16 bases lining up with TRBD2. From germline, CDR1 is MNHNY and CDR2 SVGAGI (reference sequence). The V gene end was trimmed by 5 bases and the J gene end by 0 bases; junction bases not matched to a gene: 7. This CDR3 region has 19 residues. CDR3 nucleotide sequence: TGTGCCAGCAGTCCTACGGGACTAGCGGGGGGGAGCTCCTACAATGAGCAGTTCTTC. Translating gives CASSPTGLAGGSSYNEQFF.